This T cell receptor beta chain was captured in a study of blood T cells in healthy people across ages. A second about 6 to 12 cycle PCR used barcoded and J-beta primers. TCRdb reprocessed the 5' RACE reads with MiXCR, giving one entry per CDR3 protein. The table lists about 1.4 million distinct CDR3 sequences, around 55% of them singletons, with roughly 6.3% in the top ten. Per-sample yields of isolated PBMCs were at least 6 million. The amount of total RNA extracted per sample was at least 5 micrograms. Trimming took 6 bases from V and 13 from J, leaving 19 bases between them. CDR3 size: 12 residues. Germline V gene lookup returns CDR1 SQVTM and CDR2 ANQGSEA.

The TCR was taken from a man in his late teens or twenties in good health. The rearrangement links TRBV29-1 to TRBJ2-4; tentatively, D is TRBD1 (8 bases). The sample taken for sequencing was blood. The CDR3 reads CSVSQGAGEQYF. CDR3 nucleotide sequence: TGCAGCGTGAGCCAGGGGGCGGGGGAGCAGTACTTC. Supplemented by reference TRBV29-1 and TRBJ2-4, the full variable domain reads SAVISQKPSRDICQRGTSLTIQCQVDSQVTMMFWYRQQPGQSLTLIATANQGSEATYESGFVIDKFPISRPNLTFSTLTVSNMSPEDSSIYLCSVSQGAGEQYFGAGTRLSVL.